One TCR beta chain is described in this entry. The data were obtained in a study of blood T cell repertoires in COVID-19. Trimming took 6 bases from V and 1 from J; bases not matched to a gene: 12. Germline CDR1 and CDR2: MNHEY and SMNVEV (reference sequence). The CDR3 consists of 18 residues. In the original workflow: For nucleated cells, counts were estimated from reference gene primer amplification. Clones were read by immunoSEQ multiplex PCR, and TCRdb kept only the in-frame ones, dropping some. V and J calls and clone size follow that table, whereas D and trimming were derived from the DNA. The table includes some 400,000 clones, about 89% detected once.

The clonotype originates from a woman aged 25 to 45 with COVID-19, enrolled during active disease. The chain joins TRBV27 to TRBJ2-3; 11 bases match TRBD1. The specimen sequenced was peripheral blood. CDR3 protein: CASRMAGTGGWGTDTQYF. The DNA of the CDR3 is TGTGCCAGCAGGATGGCCGGGACAGGGGGGTGGGGCACAGATACGCAGTATTTT.